This passage covers 8 T cell receptor beta chains from one sample sequenced in a study of T cell repertoires in cytomegalovirus infection. No antigen has been identified for these receptors. TCRdb re-called the reads through MiXCR, storing one row per CDR3 protein. The table records approximately 110,000 distinct CDR3 sequences, 32% of them present only once. Here the sequenced sample was CD8+ T cells from cultured PBMCs, taken from culture after CMV antigen stimulation. The source of these receptors is a human donor in good health (CMV status not recorded). Some clones in this sample may be carry-over from other donors' samples.

The chain has TRBV19 and TRBJ1-5; D gene unclear. Germline-derived CDR1 and CDR2 are LNHDA and SQIVND (reference sequence). Between the trimmed V and J ends, which lost 1 base and 5 bases, there was a span of 6 bases. CDR3 size: 13 residues. The DNA for the CDR3 is TGTGCCAGTAGTATAGTTGGGGATCAGCCCCAGCATTTT. Translation: CASSIVGDQPQHF.

As DNA, the CDR3 is TGTGCCAGCAGCCGCCGGGTCCTAGCCAAAAACATTCAGTACTTC. Translating it yields CASSRRVLAKNIQYF. This sequence joins TRBV5-6 and TRBJ2-4; D is ambiguous. Trimming left V 4 bases short and J 0 bases short, with 11 bases between. Germline V gene sequence: CDR1 SGHDT, CDR2 YYEEEE. The CDR3 runs to 15 residues.

The chain links TRBV7-9 to TRBJ1-1; a possible D gene is TRBD1 (6 bases). CDR3 length: 18 residues. Germline CDR1 and CDR2: SEHNR and FQNEAQ (reference sequence). The V gene lost 2 bases and the J gene lost 0 bases, with 19 bases spanning the gap. The CDR3 sequence: CASSLPERGQRLNTEAFF. The DNA for the CDR3 is TGTGCCAGCAGCTTACCCGAGCGCGGACAGCGCTTGAACACTGAAGCTTTCTTT. Supplemented by reference TRBV7-9 and TRBJ1-1, the full variable domain reads DTGVSQNPRHKITKRGQNVTFRCDPISEHNRLYWYRQTLGQGPEFLTYFQNEAQLEKSRLLSDRFSAERPKGSFSTLEIQRTEQGDSAMYLCASSLPERGQRLNTEAFFGQGTRLTVV.

J is TRBJ1-1 and V is TRBV6-1, with 7 bases aligning to TRBD1. The germline gives CDR1 MNHNS, CDR2 SASEGT. CDR3 length: 15 amino acids. V lost 0 bases, J lost 6 bases, and 7 bases stayed unmatched. The CDR3 coding sequence is TGTGCCAGCAGTGAAGCAGAAGAGGGGGCGGCTGAAGCTTTCTTT. Amino acid sequence: CASSEAEEGAAEAFF.

This clonotype appeared a few times. This chain connects TRBV6-2 or TRBV6-3 to TRBJ1-1; D call uncertain. V was shortened by 4 bases and J by 5 bases, with 17 bases between the two germline ends. The CDR3 spans 15 residues. Germline V gene data show CDR1 as MNHEY and CDR2 as SVGEGT. CDR3 amino acids: CASSSRRVDGTEAFF. The DNA of the CDR3 is TGTGCCAGCAGTTCGCGGAGGGTCGACGGGACTGAAGCTTTCTTT.

The chain recombines TRBV6-2 or TRBV6-3 with TRBJ1-2, with TRBD1 identical over 9 bases. This CDR3 has 14 amino acids. Trimming removed 4 bases from V and 6 bases from J; junction bases left unmatched: 6. Germline V gene data show CDR1 as MNHEY and CDR2 as SVGEGT. In DNA form, the CDR3 reads TGTGCCAGCAGTTCACTGACAGGGGGAAATGGCTACACCTTC. It encodes CASSSLTGGNGYTF.

The chain is built from TRBV20-1 and TRBJ2-1; 8 bases are shared with TRBD1. CDR3 size: 15 residues. With V trimmed by 0 bases and J by 4 bases, 5 bases remained unmatched. The V gene's germline CDR1 is DFQATT and CDR2 SNEGSKA (reference sequence). As DNA, the CDR3 is TGCAGTGCTAGAGACCAGGACAGGGCATACAATGAGCAGTTCTTC. It is translated as CSARDQDRAYNEQFF.

The table lists this clonotype with many counts. The V gene is TRBV19, the J gene TRBJ2-2; D unresolved. In germline, CDR1 is LNHDA, CDR2 SQIVND (reference sequence). CDR3 length equals 15 residues. The V gene lost 4 bases and the J gene lost 2 bases, with 11 bases spanning the gap. The CDR3 protein is CASSTGLQNTGELFF. In DNA form, the CDR3 reads TGTGCCAGTAGTACCGGGCTCCAAAACACCGGGGAGCTGTTTTTT.